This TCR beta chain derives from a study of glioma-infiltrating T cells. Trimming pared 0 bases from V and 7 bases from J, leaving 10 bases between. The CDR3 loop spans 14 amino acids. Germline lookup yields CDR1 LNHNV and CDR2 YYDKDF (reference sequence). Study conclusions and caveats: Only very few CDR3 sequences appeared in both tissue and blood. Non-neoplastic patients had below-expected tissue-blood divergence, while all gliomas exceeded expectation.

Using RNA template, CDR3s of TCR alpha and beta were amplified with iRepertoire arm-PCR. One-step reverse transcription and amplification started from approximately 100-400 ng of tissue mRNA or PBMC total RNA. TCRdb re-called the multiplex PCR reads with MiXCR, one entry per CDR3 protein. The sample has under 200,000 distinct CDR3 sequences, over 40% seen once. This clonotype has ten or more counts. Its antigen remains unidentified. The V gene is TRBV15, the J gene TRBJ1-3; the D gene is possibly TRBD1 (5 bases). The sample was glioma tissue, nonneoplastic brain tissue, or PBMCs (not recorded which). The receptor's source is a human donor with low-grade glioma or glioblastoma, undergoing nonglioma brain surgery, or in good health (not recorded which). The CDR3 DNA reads TGTGCCACCAGCAGAGAAAGACAGAGTAACACCATATATTTT. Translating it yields CATSRERQSNTIYF.